Given below is one T cell receptor beta chain in context. Antigen: not known. CDR1 is KGHSH and CDR2 is LQKENI in the germline V gene. Germline trimming cut 4 bases from V and 1 base from J; bases unmatched to any gene: 6. The CDR3 has 16 residues. This record belongs to a study of T-cell memory formation after mild COVID-19. Study as a whole: The TCR clusters were mostly specific to one donor.

Whole-study findings and limits: Nothing showed for sure that second-wave clones peaking on day 37 were SARS-CoV-2 specific.

In TCRdb, the 5' RACE reads were re-called with MiXCR into one record per CDR3 protein. The table lists 250,000 or so distinct CDR3 sequences, 8% to 10% of them singletons. The chain employs TRBV18 and TRBJ1-5, with 8 positions matching TRBD1. The receptor comes from a man aged 18 to 29 who had mild COVID-19 (a few samples of this study predate the infection). Cell type and time point are not known. Sequencing was performed on PBMCs or a T cell subset sorted from them (not recorded which). CDR3 protein: CASSQDRARSNQPQHF. Here the CDR3 DNA reads TGTGCCAGCTCACAGGACAGGGCGAGGAGCAATCAGCCCCAGCATTTT.